Listed below are T cell receptor beta chains from one sample, sequenced in a study of blood T cell repertoires in COVID-19. Produced via immunoSEQ multiplex PCR; TCRdb's table is partial and in-frame only. The repertoire holds hundreds of thousands of clones, with 80% to 90% as singletons. The sample consisted of PBMCs or T cells enriched from blood (not recorded which). Receptor source: a middle-aged man who had recovered from COVID-19. CDR3s include the opening cysteine and the closing phenylalanine or tryptophan. Each record gives: J gene, D gene, V gene, CDR3 protein, CDR3 DNA. The D gene is left open where the match is weak.

>TRBJ2-5|TRBD1|TRBV5-1
CASSWVGQGPQETQYF
TGCGCCAGCAGCTGGGTGGGACAGGGGCCCCAAGAGACCCAGTACTTC
>TRBJ1-1|TRBD1|TRBV25-1
CASSELDREDTEAFF
TGTGCCAGCAGTGAACTAGACAGGGAGGACACTGAAGCTTTCTTT
>TRBJ1-5|NA|TRBV7-2
CASSVQGITSNQPQHF
TGTGCCAGCAGCGTGCAGGGGATTACGAGCAATCAGCCCCAGCATTTT
>TRBJ1-4|NA|TRBV15
CATSPTETNEKLFF
TGTGCCACCAGCCCGACAGAAACTAATGAAAAACTGTTTTTT
>TRBJ2-3|NA|TRBV6-4
CASSDSWEGTDTQYF
TGTGCCAGCAGTGACTCTTGGGAGGGCACAGATACGCAGTATTTT
>TRBJ1-3|NA|TRBV18
CASSPQGGSGNTIYF
TGTGCCAGCTCACCACAGGGAGGCTCTGGAAACACCATATATTTT
>TRBJ2-3|NA|TRBV28
CASARQGKTDTQYF
TGTGCCAGCGCTCGCCAGGGGAAAACAGATACGCAGTATTTT
>TRBJ1-6|NA|TRBV19
CASSIAAGRNSPLHF
TGTGCCAGTAGTATTGCGGCAGGGAGGAATTCACCCCTCCACTTT
>TRBJ2-2|TRBD1|TRBV5-1
CASNPQSQGAGELFF
TGCGCCAGCAACCCCCAGTCACAGGGGGCCGGGGAGCTGTTTTTT
>TRBJ2-1|TRBD2|TRBV10-3
CAISGTSGFYNEQFF
TGTGCCATCAGTGGGACTAGCGGATTTTACAATGAGCAGTTCTTC
>TRBJ1-3|NA|TRBV10-3
CAISPGGVTGNTIYF
TGTGCCATCAGTCCCGGGGGGGTGACTGGAAACACCATATATTTT
>TRBJ2-7|NA|TRBV7-8
CASSLVGLGPYEQYF
TGTGCCAGCAGCCTCGTCGGGCTGGGGCCCTACGAGCAGTACTTC
>TRBJ2-7|TRBD2|TRBV3-1/TRBV3-2
CASSQHSGGFNEQYF
TGTGCCAGCAGCCAACATAGCGGGGGGTTTAACGAGCAGTACTTC
>TRBJ1-1|NA|TRBV27
CASSLGRRNTEAFF
TGTGCCAGCAGTTTGGGCAGACGGAACACTGAAGCTTTCTTT
>TRBJ1-1|NA|TRBV5-1
CASSLNRNSLNTEAFF
TGCGCCAGCAGCTTGAACAGGAACAGCCTGAACACTGAAGCTTTCTTT
>TRBJ2-3|TRBD2|TRBV10-3
CAISEKSGTTDTQYF
TGTGCCATCAGTGAAAAGAGCGGGACCACAGATACGCAGTATTTT
>TRBJ2-5|NA|TRBV6-5
CASSPRTDPGETQYF
TGTGCCAGCAGTCCCCGGACTGACCCGGGGGAGACCCAGTACTTC
>TRBJ1-1|NA|TRBV13
CASSYMEGRGAFF
TGTGCCAGCAGCTACATGGAGGGGCGTGGAGCTTTCTTT
>TRBJ1-1|NA|TRBV5-4
CASSLGRDTEAFF
TGTGCCAGCAGCTTAGGGAGGGACACTGAAGCTTTCTTT
>TRBJ1-5|TRBD1|TRBV15
CATSTGWGQGEGQPQHF
TGTGCCACCAGCACAGGATGGGGACAGGGGGAGGGACAGCCCCAGCATTTT
>TRBJ2-7|TRBD2|TRBV13
CASSLGGVGSYEQYF
TGTGCCAGCAGCCTTGGGGGGGTTGGTTCCTACGAGCAGTACTTC
>TRBJ2-7|NA|TRBV27
CASSYQAGPFSYEQYF
TGTGCCAGCAGTTATCAGGCGGGGCCGTTCTCCTACGAGCAGTACTTC